This T cell receptor beta chain was observed in a study of blood T cell repertoires in COVID-19. Study overall: Collection of acute and convalescent COVID-19 samples took place in the United States, Italy and Spain. From T cells, B-cell-depleted T cells, or PBMCs came the material, which was cDNA or gDNA.

The table came from immunoSEQ multiplex PCR; TCRdb's copy has only in-frame clones and leaves some out. The sample has a few hundred thousand clones, 80% to 90% seen once. This clonotype originated in a woman over 75 with active or convalescent COVID-19. The sequencing input was peripheral blood.

DNA for the CDR3: TGTGCCAGCAGCCGATTTCTAGCGGGGGTTAAGCAGTTCTTC. It yields the protein CASSRFLAGVKQFF. The chain is built from TRBV3-1 (or the pseudogene TRBV3-2) and TRBJ2-1; 10 bases are a match to TRBD2. Germline CDR1 is LGHDT and CDR2 is YNNKEL (reference sequence). Trimming took 4 bases from V and 11 from J; bases not matched to a gene: 8. This CDR3 spans 14 amino acids.